The 13 T cell receptor beta chains below were found in one sample sequenced in a study of identifying expanded T cells in peripheral blood. Some clones are missing from TCRdb's copy, which holds only in-frame ones; the method was immunoSEQ multiplex PCR. The sample yields around 120,000 clones, 75% to 90% seen once. Sequencing was performed on blood. These receptors all come from a person aged 18-70 years in good health.

The gene calls are TRBV7-2 and TRBJ2-7; no reliable D call. V gave up 5 bases and J gave up 0 bases, with 14 bases separating them. The germline V gene has CDR1 SGHTA and CDR2 FQGNSA. The CDR3 is 15 residues long. DNA for the CDR3: TGTGCCAGCAGCCCACAATTCGGTGTCTCCTACGAGCAGTACTTC. Translated: CASSPQFGVSYEQYF.

The chain joins TRBV19 to TRBJ1-1; no reliable D call. Trimming stripped 5 bases from V and 2 bases from J, with 15 bases between. This CDR3 contains 15 residues. Looked up from germline, CDR1 is LNHDA and CDR2 is SQIVND (reference sequence). Here the CDR3 reads CASSPKRQPNTEAFF. In DNA form, the CDR3 reads TGTGCCAGTAGTCCCAAGAGGCAGCCAAACACTGAAGCTTTCTTT.

The V gene is TRBV5-1, the J gene TRBJ1-1, with 7 bases aligning to TRBD1. The CDR3 extends over 15 amino acids. Per the germline V gene, CDR1 is SGHRS and CDR2 is YFSETQ. Trimming at V came to 4 bases and at J to 4 bases, leaving 10 bases not matched to a gene. The CDR3 nucleotides read TGCGCCAGCAGCACCGACAGGGCCGGCCTCACTGAAGCTTTCTTT. This codes for CASSTDRAGLTEAFF.

V is TRBV7-2 and J is TRBJ2-1; D call uncertain. Germline V gives CDR1 SGHTA, CDR2 FQGNSA. This CDR3 contains 13 residues. V was pared by 6 bases and J by 2 bases, with 8 bases between. DNA for the CDR3: TGTGCCAGCAGGGAACTAACCTACAATGAGCAGTTCTTC. Its translation is CASRELTYNEQFF.

The chain is built from TRBV18 and TRBJ1-1, with TRBD1 matching 7 bases. This CDR3 is built from 12 residues. Germline lookup yields CDR1 KGHSH and CDR2 LQKENI. With 1 base clipped from V and 11 bases from J, the junction kept 4 bases outside the gene matches. The chain's CDR3 is CASSPLQGEAFF. The DNA for the CDR3 is TGTGCCAGCTCACCACTCCAGGGGGAGGCTTTCTTT.

There are a few counts of this clone. This rearrangement joins TRBV30 to TRBJ1-2; TRBD1 matches at 10 bases. Per the germline V gene, CDR1 is GTSNPN and CDR2 is SVGIG (reference sequence). There are 13 residues in the CDR3. V gave up 6 bases and J gave up 4 bases; unmatched junction bases: 5. The CDR3 reads CACLRDRGYGYTF. CDR3 nucleotides: TGTGCCTGCCTCCGGGACAGGGGCTATGGCTACACCTTC.

This clone was detected once. V is TRBV30 and J is TRBJ2-1; TRBD1 aligns across 9 bases. CDR1 and CDR2 from the germline V gene are GTSNPN and SVGIG (reference sequence). The CDR3 loop spans 15 amino acids. V lost 2 bases and J lost 9; bases outside the gene matches: 11. Here the CDR3 DNA reads TGTGCCTGGAGTCTTGACGGGACAGGGTACGTTGAGCAGTTCTTC. This encodes CAWSLDGTGYVEQFF.

This chain uses TRBV6-5 with TRBJ1-2; D is ambiguous. This CDR3 comprises 13 residues. Germline CDR1 MNHEY, CDR2 SVGAGI. V shed 6 bases and J shed 8 bases, with 16 bases lying between them. The CDR3 DNA follows: TGTGCCAGCAGCCCTACGGGGTTGCGGGGCTACACCTTC. This encodes CASSPTGLRGYTF.

The V and J genes are TRBV7-9 and TRBJ1-2; D gene uncertain. The CDR3 sequence is 13 residues long. Germline V gives CDR1 SEHNR, CDR2 FQNEAQ (reference sequence). Trimming took off 1 base at V and 6 bases at J, with 9 bases between the two ends. The chain's CDR3 is CASSLEGRHGYTF. The DNA for the CDR3 is TGTGCCAGCAGCTTAGAAGGGCGCCATGGCTACACCTTC.

This rearrangement joins TRBV5-1 to TRBJ2-1; either TRBD1 or TRBD2 may supply D (5 bases each). Trimming shortened V by 4 bases and J by 4 bases, and 18 bases separated the two germline ends. This CDR3 region has 16 residues. Germline CDR1 and CDR2: SGHRS and YFSETQ. The CDR3 bases are TGCGCCAGCAGCCCGACGGGGCAGTACACTTACAATGAGCAGTTCTTC. Amino acids: CASSPTGQYTYNEQFF.

The chain uses TRBV7-3 and TRBJ1-1; D perhaps matches TRBD1 (5 bases). CDR1 SGHTA and CDR2 FQGTGA come from the germline V gene. The CDR3 is 13 residues long. Between the trimmed V and J ends, which lost 2 bases and 4 bases, there was a span of 8 bases. The CDR3 region has the DNA TGTGCCAGCAGCTTAGAGAGGGGCACTGAAGCTTTCTTT. Translation gives CASSLERGTEAFF.

J is TRBJ2-5 and V is TRBV7-6; D is perhaps TRBD2 (6 bases). Trimming stripped 1 base from V and 2 bases from J, with 11 bases between. The germline CDR1 and CDR2 sequences are SGHVS and FNYEAQ. The CDR3 has 15 residues. Written as DNA, the CDR3 is TGTGCCAGCAGCTTAGAGGCTAGCGAACAAGAGACCCAGTACTTC. Its translation: CASSLEASEQETQYF.

This clone showed up just once. V gene TRBV9 combines with J gene TRBJ2-7; TRBD2 aligns across 10 bases. CDR1 is SGDLS, CDR2 YYNGEE, per germline. V dropped 4 bases and J dropped 5; count of bases not matched to a gene: 9. The CDR3 runs 15 residues. For the CDR3, the DNA is TGTGCCAGCAGCCCGCTGGGGAGCGGGAGGGACGAGCAGTACTTC. This translates into CASSPLGSGRDEQYF.